This T cell receptor (beta chain) was sequenced during a study of T cell repertoires in cytomegalovirus infection. Across the whole study: Public TCR beta signatures were indicative of both CMV infection and a matching HLA type. Findings and caveats of the study: Within the response measured ex vivo, HLA-C-restricted CMV-specific TCR beta clonotypes were dominant. Public TCR beta family frequency separated CMV-and-HLA carriers, including in an independent cohort.

TCRdb called the reads again in MiXCR, with one record for every CDR3 protein. The repertoire holds 170,000 or so distinct CDR3 sequences, with under 15% as singletons. The CDR3 consists of 17 residues. With 5 bases removed from V and 7 bases from J, the gap between germline ends came to 23 bases. The germline V gene has CDR1 SGHTA and CDR2 FQGNSA. This clonotype was seen repeatedly, ten times or more. Its antigen is currently unknown. The sequencing sample was made of PBMCs. The TCR sequence derives from a human donor in good health (CMV status not recorded). Some clones in this sample may be carry-over from other donors' samples. The rearrangement links TRBV7-2 to TRBJ2-2; D remains unclear. CDR3 sequence reads: CASSPSLLLARGGELFF. The CDR3 nucleotides are TGTGCCAGCAGCCCAAGTCTCCTCCTCGCCCGCGGCGGGGAGCTGTTTTTT.